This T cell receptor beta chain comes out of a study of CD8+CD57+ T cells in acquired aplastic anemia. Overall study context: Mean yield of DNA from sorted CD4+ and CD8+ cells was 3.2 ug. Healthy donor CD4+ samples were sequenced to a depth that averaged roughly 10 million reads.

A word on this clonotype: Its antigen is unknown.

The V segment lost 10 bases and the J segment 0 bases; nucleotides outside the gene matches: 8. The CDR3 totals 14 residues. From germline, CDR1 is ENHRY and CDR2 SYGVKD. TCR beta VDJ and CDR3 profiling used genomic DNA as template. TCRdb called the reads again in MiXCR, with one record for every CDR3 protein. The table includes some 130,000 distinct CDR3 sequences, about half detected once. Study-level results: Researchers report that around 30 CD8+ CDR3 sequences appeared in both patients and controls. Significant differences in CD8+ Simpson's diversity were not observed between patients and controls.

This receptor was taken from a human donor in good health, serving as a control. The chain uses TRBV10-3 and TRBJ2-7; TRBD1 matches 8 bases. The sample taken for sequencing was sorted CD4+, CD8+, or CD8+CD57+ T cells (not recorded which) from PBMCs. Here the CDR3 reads CATSGQEISYEQYF. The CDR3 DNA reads TGTGCCACCTCGGGACAGGAAATCTCCTACGAGCAGTACTTC.